Detailed here is one T cell receptor beta chain. The target antigen is unknown. The data were obtained in a study of breast tumors, draining lymph nodes, adjacent tissues. TCRdb processed the multiplex PCR reads anew with MiXCR; each CDR3 protein has one entry. The sample consists of roughly 16,000 distinct CDR3 sequences, under 70% of them appearing once. Notes on the study in general: Tumor repertoires ranked between lymph nodes and nontumor tissue in diversity, with V and J gene preferences.

The CDR3 totals 11 residues. With 5 bases removed from V and 1 base from J, the gap between germline ends came to 3 bases. CDR1 SEHNR and CDR2 FQNEAQ come from the germline V gene (reference sequence). This clonotype originated in a female donor with breast cancer. Some clones in this sample may be carry-over from other donors' samples. Sequenced material: tumor-adjacent breast tissue. The chain is built from TRBV7-9 and TRBJ2-7, with D unresolved. CDR3 in DNA: TGTGCCAGCAGCGCTTCCTACGAGCAGTACTTC. This encodes CASSASYEQYF. Full variable domain (rest looked up from reference TRBV7-9 and TRBJ2-7): DTGVSQNPRHKITKRGQNVTFRCDPISEHNRLYWYRQTLGQGPEFLTYFQNEAQLEKSRLLSDRFSAERPKGSFSTLEIQRTEQGDSAMYLCASSASYEQYFGPGTRLTVT.